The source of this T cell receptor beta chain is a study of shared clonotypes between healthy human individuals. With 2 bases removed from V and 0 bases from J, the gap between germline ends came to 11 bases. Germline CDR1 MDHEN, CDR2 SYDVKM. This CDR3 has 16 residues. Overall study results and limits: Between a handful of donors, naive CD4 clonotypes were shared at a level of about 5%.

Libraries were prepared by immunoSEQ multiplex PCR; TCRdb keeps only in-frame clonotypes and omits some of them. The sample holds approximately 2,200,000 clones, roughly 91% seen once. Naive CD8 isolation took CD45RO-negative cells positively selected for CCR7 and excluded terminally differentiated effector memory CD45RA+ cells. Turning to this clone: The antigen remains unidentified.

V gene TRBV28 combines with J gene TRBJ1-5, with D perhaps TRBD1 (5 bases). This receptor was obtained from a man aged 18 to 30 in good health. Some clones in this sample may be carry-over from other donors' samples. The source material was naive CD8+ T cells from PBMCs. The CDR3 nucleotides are TGTGCCAGCAGTTTACAGGGACTAAATAGCAATCAGCCCCAGCATTTT. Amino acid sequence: CASSLQGLNSNQPQHF.